The present TCR beta chain was sequenced within a study of breast tumors, draining lymph nodes, adjacent tissues (dated by TCRdb to the mid-2010s). The study in broad terms: In breast cancer patients, the study compared the TCR beta repertoires of tumor, adjacent nontumor tissue and axillary lymph nodes. In human breast cancer, the study set out to assess how tumor, surrounding tissue and draining lymph node repertoires relate to one another and whether T cells might be exchanged between them. Broader findings and caveats from the paper: Tumor and nontumor tissue repertoires were significantly more similar in luminal-like than in basal-like breast cancer. The study presented the conclusion that tumor T cells originate in lymph nodes as consistent with a hypothesis, not as something directly demonstrated. A scenario in which most tumor T cells derive from the lymph node and then expand within tumor tissue was judged to be consistent with the data. Tumors showed preferential V and J gene usage, and their T-cell repertoire diversity fell below that of lymph nodes yet above that of nontumor tissue.

Lymph node samples were obtained from the axillary draining lymph nodes of breast cancer patients. In this sample, this clonotype turned up many times. This receptor's antigen is unknown. No clone much larger than this one lies a single base away; base qualities are absent. TCRdb names Illumina HiSeq 2000 as the instrument used. TCR beta chain libraries were generated by multiplex PCR amplification. High-throughput sequencing was used to analyze the amplified TCR beta chain products. The public reads were quality trimmed at Q25 with fastp and then assembled into clones with MiXCR by TCRdb, keeping productive beta chains. Rows are combined by CDR3 protein, so each entry shows the most common genes and DNA. Counted in this sample were over 250,000 distinct CDR3 sequences; over 25% of them appeared once. 1.1% of the sample goes to the ten largest clones. Trimming takes 0 bases from V and 2 bases from J, and the germline ends sit 11 bases apart. From cysteine to phenylalanine, the CDR3 is 16 amino acids long. The retained sequence is limited to the CDR3, 48 bases, with the frame set at the first base. The CDR1 and CDR2 encoded by the germline V gene (reference sequence) are SGHNT and YYREEE.

The chain couples TRBV5-4 to TRBJ2-2; D gene: possibly TRBD1, on 6 matching bases. The sequenced material came from axillary lymph node tissue. This receptor was taken from a female donor with breast cancer. Some clones in this sample may be carry-over from other donors' samples. This receptor carries the CDR3 CASSLGGLQNTGELFF. The nucleotide sequence is given as TGTGCCAGCAGCTTGGGGGGGCTGCAAAACACCGGGGAGCTGTTTTTT. With all but the CDR3 taken from the reference TRBV5-4 and TRBJ2-2 genes, the full variable domain is: ETGVTQSPTHLIKTRGQQVTLRCSSQSGHNTVSWYQQALGQGPQFIFQYYREEENGRGNFPPRFSGLQFPNYSSELNVNALELDDSALYLCASSLGGLQNTGELFFGEGSRLTVL.